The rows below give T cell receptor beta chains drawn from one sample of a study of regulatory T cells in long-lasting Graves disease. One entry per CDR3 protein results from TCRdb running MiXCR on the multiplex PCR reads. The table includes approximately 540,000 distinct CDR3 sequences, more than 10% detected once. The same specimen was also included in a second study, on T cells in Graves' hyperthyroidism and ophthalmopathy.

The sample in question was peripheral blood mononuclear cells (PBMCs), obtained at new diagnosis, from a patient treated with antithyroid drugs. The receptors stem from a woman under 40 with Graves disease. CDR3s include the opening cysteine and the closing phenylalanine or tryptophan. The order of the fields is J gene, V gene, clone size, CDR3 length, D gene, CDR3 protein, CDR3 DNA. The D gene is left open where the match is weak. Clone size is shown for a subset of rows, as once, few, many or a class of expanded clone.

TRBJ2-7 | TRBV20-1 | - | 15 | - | CSALLSGPQPYEQYF | TGCAGTGCTCTCCTTAGCGGACCTCAACCCTACGAGCAGTACTTC
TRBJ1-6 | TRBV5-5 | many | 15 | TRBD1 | CASSARQGYNSPLHF | TGTGCCAGCAGCGCAAGACAGGGTTATAATTCACCCCTCCACTTT
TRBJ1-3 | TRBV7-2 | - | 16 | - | CASSLVPPPSGNTIYF | TGTGCCAGCAGCTTAGTTCCACCCCCCTCTGGAAACACCATATATTTT
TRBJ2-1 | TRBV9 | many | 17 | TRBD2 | CASSVGWEGQSYNEQFF | TGTGCCAGCAGCGTAGGATGGGAGGGCCAGTCCTACAATGAGCAGTTCTTC
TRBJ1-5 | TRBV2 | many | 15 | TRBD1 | CASRSGRGGNQPQHF | TGTGCCAGCAGATCGGGCAGGGGGGGCAATCAGCCCCAGCATTTT
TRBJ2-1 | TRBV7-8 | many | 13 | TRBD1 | CASRKTGGYEQFF | TGTGCCAGCAGAAAAACAGGGGGCTATGAGCAGTTCTTC
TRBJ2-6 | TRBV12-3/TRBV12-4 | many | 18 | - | CASSWGVRSRSGANVLTF | TGTGCCAGCAGTTGGGGTGTCAGGTCTCGGTCTGGGGCCAACGTCCTGACTTTC
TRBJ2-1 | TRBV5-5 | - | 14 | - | CASSWGPGSNEQFF | TGTGCCAGCAGCTGGGGACCCGGCTCCAATGAGCAGTTCTTC
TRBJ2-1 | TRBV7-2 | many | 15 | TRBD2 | CASSQGLAVVNRQFF | TGTGCCAGCAGCCAGGGACTAGCGGTCGTCAATCGGCAGTTCTTC
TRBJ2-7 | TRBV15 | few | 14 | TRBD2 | CATSVSGISYEQYF | TGTGCCACCAGCGTGAGCGGGATTTCCTACGAGCAGTACTTC
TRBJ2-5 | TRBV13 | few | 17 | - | CASSAGPWRAPQETQYF | TGTGCCAGCAGCGCGGGGCCCTGGCGGGCCCCTCAAGAGACCCAGTACTTC
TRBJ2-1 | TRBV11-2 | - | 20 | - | CATLIRPKKKRVLFDYEQFF | TGTGCCACCCTGATACGTCCTAAAAAGAAGCGGGTCCTTTTCGACTATGAGCAGTTCTTC
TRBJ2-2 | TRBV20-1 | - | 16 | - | CSARNPRTFSTGELFF | TGCAGTGCTAGAAATCCAAGGACGTTTTCCACCGGGGAGCTGTTTTTT
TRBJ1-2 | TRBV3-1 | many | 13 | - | CASSQQDAGGYTF | TGTGCCAGCAGCCAACAGGATGCCGGGGGCTACACCTTC
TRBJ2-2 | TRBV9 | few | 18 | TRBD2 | CASSAHVPGTSGTGELFF | TGTGCCAGCAGCGCCCATGTTCCGGGGACTAGTGGCACCGGGGAGCTGTTTTTT
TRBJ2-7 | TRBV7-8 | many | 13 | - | CASTMMTGLEQYF | TGTGCCAGCACCATGATGACGGGTCTCGAGCAGTACTTC
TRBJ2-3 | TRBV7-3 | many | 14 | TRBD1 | CASSPDRVGDTQYF | TGTGCCAGCAGCCCGGACAGGGTAGGAGATACGCAGTATTTT
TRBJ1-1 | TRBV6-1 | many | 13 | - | CASGSITGLDAFF | TGTGCCAGCGGGTCTATCACAGGGTTAGACGCTTTCTTT
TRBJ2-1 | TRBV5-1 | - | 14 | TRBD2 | CASRGISGTNEQFF | TGCGCCAGCAGGGGCATAAGCGGGACGAATGAGCAGTTCTTC
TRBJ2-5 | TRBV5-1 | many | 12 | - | CASSPEEETQYF | TGCGCCAGCAGCCCGGAAGAGGAGACCCAGTACTTC
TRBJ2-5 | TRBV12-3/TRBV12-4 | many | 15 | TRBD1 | CASSLNRGYQETQYF | TGTGCCAGTAGTTTAAACAGGGGGTACCAAGAGACCCAGTACTTC
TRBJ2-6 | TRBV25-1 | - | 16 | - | CASSEGWKSGANVLTF | TGTGCCAGCAGTGAAGGGTGGAAATCTGGGGCCAACGTCCTGACTTTC
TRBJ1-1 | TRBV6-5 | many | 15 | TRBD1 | CASSYSDRGNTEAFF | TGTGCCAGCAGTTACTCCGACAGGGGGAACACTGAAGCTTTCTTT
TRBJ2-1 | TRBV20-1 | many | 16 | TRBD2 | CSLTSGRAHSYNEQFF | TGCAGTTTGACTAGCGGGAGGGCTCACTCCTACAATGAGCAGTTCTTC
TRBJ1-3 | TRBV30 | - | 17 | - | CAWKRDDTGFSGNTIYF | TGTGCCTGGAAGAGGGATGATACAGGGTTCTCTGGAAACACCATATATTTT
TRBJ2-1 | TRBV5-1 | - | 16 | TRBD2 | CASSWGGEGSYNEQFF | TGCGCCAGCAGCTGGGGGGGGGAGGGATCCTACAATGAGCAGTTCTTC
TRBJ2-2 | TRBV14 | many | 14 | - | CASSLQGPYGELFF | TGTGCCAGCAGCCTTCAGGGGCCTTACGGGGAGCTGTTTTTT
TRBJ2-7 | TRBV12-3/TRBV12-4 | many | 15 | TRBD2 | CASSSGGLAGSEQYF | TGTGCCAGCAGTTCTGGGGGGCTAGCGGGTTCCGAGCAGTACTTC
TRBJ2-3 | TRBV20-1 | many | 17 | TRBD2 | CSAPLLRSGSLVDTQYF | TGCAGTGCCCCCCTACTTCGGAGCGGGAGCTTGGTAGATACGCAGTATTTT
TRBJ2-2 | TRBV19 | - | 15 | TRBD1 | CASSIRTGGHGELFF | TGTGCCAGTAGTATTCGTACAGGGGGTCACGGGGAGCTGTTTTTT
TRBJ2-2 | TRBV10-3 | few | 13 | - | CAISEEGTGELFF | TGTGCCATCAGTGAGGAGGGGACCGGGGAGCTGTTTTTT
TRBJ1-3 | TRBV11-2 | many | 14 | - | CASSLAGERNTIYF | TGTGCCAGCAGCTTAGCAGGGGAGCGAAACACCATATATTTT
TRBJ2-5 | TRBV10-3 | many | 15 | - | CAISESSRGKETQYF | TGTGCCATCAGTGAGTCGTCGAGGGGCAAGGAGACCCAGTACTTC
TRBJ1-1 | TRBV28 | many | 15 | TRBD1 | CASSLYRGMRSEAFF | TGTGCCAGCAGTCTATACAGGGGGATGAGGTCTGAAGCTTTCTTT
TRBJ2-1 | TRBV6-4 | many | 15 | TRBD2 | CASSRSAGGINEQFF | TGTGCCAGCAGTCGGTCAGCGGGAGGAATCAATGAGCAGTTCTTC
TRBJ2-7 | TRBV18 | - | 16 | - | CASSPKWLQEAYEQYF | TGTGCCAGCTCACCAAAGTGGCTACAGGAAGCCTACGAGCAGTACTTC
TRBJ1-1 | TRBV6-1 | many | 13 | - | CASRLRWNTEAFF | TGTGCCAGCAGACTTAGGTGGAACACTGAAGCTTTCTTT
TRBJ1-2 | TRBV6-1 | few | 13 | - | CASSSRVLNGYTF | TGTGCCAGCAGTAGCAGGGTTCTAAATGGCTACACCTTC
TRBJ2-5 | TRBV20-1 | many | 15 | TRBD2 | CSAKGLAAFLETQYF | TGCAGTGCAAAGGGACTAGCGGCTTTCCTAGAGACCCAGTACTTC
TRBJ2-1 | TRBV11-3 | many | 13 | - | CASSLDSDNEQFF | TGTGCCAGCAGCTTAGATAGCGACAATGAGCAGTTCTTC
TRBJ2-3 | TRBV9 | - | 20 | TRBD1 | CASSSRDRLFIRDGTDTQYF | TGTGCCAGCAGCTCCCGGGACAGGCTCTTTATCCGGGATGGCACAGATACGCAGTATTTT
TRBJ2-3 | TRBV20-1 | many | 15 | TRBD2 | CSAEKSSGRTDTQYF | TGCAGTGCTGAGAAGTCTAGCGGGAGGACAGATACGCAGTATTTT
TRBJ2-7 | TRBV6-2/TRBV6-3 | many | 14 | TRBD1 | CASRAGTGSYEQYF | TGTGCCAGCAGGGCCGGGACAGGCTCCTACGAGCAGTACTTC
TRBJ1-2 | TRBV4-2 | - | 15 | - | CASSREEGANYGYTF | TGTGCCAGCAGCCGTGAAGAGGGGGCTAACTATGGCTACACCTTC
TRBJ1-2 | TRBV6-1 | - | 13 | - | CASSPTGNYDYTF | TGTGCCAGCAGCCCTACAGGGAACTATGACTACACCTTC
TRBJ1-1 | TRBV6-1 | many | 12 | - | CASSNPGEEAFF | TGTGCCAGCAGTAATCCAGGGGAAGAGGCTTTCTTT
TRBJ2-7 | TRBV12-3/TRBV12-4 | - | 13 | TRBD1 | CASSSSGGYEQYF | TGTGCCAGCAGTTCTTCAGGGGGCTACGAGCAGTACTTC
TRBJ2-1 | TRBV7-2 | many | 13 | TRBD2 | CASSLGLAREQFF | TGTGCCAGCAGCTTAGGACTAGCTCGGGAGCAGTTCTTC
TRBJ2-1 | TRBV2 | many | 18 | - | CASSEVSMWTQGYNEQFF | TGTGCCAGCAGTGAAGTTTCGATGTGGACCCAAGGATACAATGAGCAGTTCTTC
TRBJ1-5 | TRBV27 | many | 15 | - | CASSSGPRGNQPQHF | TGTGCCAGCAGTTCGGGGCCCCGCGGCAATCAGCCCCAGCATTTT
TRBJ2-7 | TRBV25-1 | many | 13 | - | CASSPILGGEQYF | TGTGCCAGCAGTCCCATTCTAGGTGGCGAGCAGTACTTC
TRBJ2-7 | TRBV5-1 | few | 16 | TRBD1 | CASSLEPGQGPYEQYF | TGCGCCAGCAGCCTGGAACCGGGACAGGGTCCATACGAGCAGTACTTC
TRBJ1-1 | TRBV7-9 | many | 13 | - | CASSDLAARGAFF | TGTGCCAGCAGCGATCTCGCGGCCCGAGGGGCTTTCTTT
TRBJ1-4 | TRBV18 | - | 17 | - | CASSPPDRSGANEKLFF | TGTGCCAGCTCACCACCAGACAGGTCGGGCGCCAATGAAAAACTGTTTTTT
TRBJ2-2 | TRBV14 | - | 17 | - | CASSQVRPGHGPGELFF | TGTGCCAGCAGCCAAGTACGTCCGGGACACGGGCCCGGGGAGCTGTTTTTT
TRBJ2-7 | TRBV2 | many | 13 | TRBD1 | CASRDRGSYEQYF | TGTGCCAGCAGGGACAGGGGGTCCTACGAGCAGTACTTC
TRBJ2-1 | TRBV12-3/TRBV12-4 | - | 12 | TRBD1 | CASSWGQTPQFF | TGTGCCAGCAGTTGGGGACAGACCCCTCAGTTCTTC
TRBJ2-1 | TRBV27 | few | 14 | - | CASSFSTGGSREFF | TGTGCCAGCAGTTTCTCCACCGGGGGAAGCCGCGAGTTCTTC
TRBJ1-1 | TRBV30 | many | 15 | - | CAWIGEVLVNTEAFF | TGTGCCTGGATAGGGGAGGTCCTCGTGAACACTGAAGCTTTCTTT